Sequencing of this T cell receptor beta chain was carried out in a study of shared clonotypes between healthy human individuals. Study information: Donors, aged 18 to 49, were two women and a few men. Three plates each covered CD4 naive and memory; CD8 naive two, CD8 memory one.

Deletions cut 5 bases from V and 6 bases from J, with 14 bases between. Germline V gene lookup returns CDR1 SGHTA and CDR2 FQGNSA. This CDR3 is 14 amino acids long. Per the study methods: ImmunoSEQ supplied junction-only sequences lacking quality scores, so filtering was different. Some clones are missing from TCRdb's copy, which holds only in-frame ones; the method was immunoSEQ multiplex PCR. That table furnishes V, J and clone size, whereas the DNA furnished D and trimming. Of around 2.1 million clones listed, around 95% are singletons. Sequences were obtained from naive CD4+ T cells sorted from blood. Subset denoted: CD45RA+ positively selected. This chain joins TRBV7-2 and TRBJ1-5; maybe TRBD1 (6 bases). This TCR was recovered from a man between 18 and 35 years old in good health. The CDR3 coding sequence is TGTGCCAGCAGCAACTCAGGGGTCGGTCAGCCCCAGCATTTT. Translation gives CASSNSGVGQPQHF.